This T cell receptor (beta chain) was recovered during a study of blood T cell repertoires in COVID-19. Clones were sequenced by immunoSEQ multiplex PCR, and TCRdb holds only the in-frame ones, with some missing. The sample carries 250,000 to 300,000 clones, around 91% recorded once. Germline V gives CDR1 LGHDT, CDR2 YNNKEL (reference sequence). Trimming took 0 bases from V and 2 from J; bases not matched to a gene: 8. CDR3 length: 18 residues. Sequenced sample: peripheral blood. This chain uses TRBV3-1 (or the pseudogene TRBV3-2) with TRBJ2-1; 9 bases are a match to TRBD2. This sequence originates from a woman aged 55-70 years with COVID-19, enrolled during active disease. CDR3 region: CASSQDAWRGGPYNEQFF. CDR3 nucleotide sequence: TGTGCCAGCAGCCAAGATGCTTGGCGGGGGGGCCCCTACAATGAGCAGTTCTTC.